This TCR beta chain comes out of a study of T cell repertoires in cytomegalovirus infection. Study results and caveats: Summed frequency of public TCR beta families distinguished CMV carriers with the relevant HLA.

TCRdb itself ran the reads through MiXCR, one entry per CDR3 protein. The data show around 770,000 distinct CDR3 sequences, roughly 29% seen once. As regards this clonotype: The antigen remains undetermined.

Germline V gene lookup returns CDR1 MNHEY and CDR2 SVGEGT. The CDR3 is 17 residues long. V gave up 0 bases and J gave up 1 base; unmatched junction bases: 4. This chain joins TRBV6-2 or TRBV6-3 and TRBJ2-2; TRBD2 agrees at 8 bases. The TCR sequence derives from a human donor in good health (CMV status not recorded). Some clones in this sample may be carry-over from other donors' samples. The material sequenced was cultured CD8+ T cells from PBMCs, taken from culture after CMV antigen stimulation. The CDR3 DNA reads as TGTGCCAGCAGTTACTCGTGGACTAGCCAGAACACCGGGGAGCTGTTTTTT. Translating it yields CASSYSWTSQNTGELFF.